This T cell receptor beta chain was observed in a study of blood T cell repertoires in COVID-19. Across the whole study: Acute and convalescent COVID-19 specimens originated in the United States, Italy and Spain.

Assay: immunoSEQ multiplex PCR; the TCRdb copy retains only in-frame clones and omits some. The sample has around 150,000 clones; about 88% are singletons. The germline V and J ends were trimmed by 3 bases and 6 bases, with 2 bases remaining between them. This CDR3 is built from 11 residues. CDR1 MDHEN and CDR2 SYDVKM come from the germline V gene. The receptor's source is a human donor with COVID-19, enrolled during active disease. The donor label of this sample is uncertain. Sequencing was done on a sample of peripheral blood. This chain connects TRBV28 to TRBJ1-4; D not resolved. CDR3 loop: CASSFDEKLFF. The CDR3 region has the DNA TGTGCCAGCAGTTTCGATGAAAAACTGTTTTTT. Filled out from reference TRBV28 and TRBJ1-4, the complete variable domain reads DVKVTQSSRYLVKRTGEKVFLECVQDMDHENMFWYRQDPGLGLRLIYFSYDVKMKEKGDIPEGYSVSREKKERFSLILESASTNQTSMYLCASSFDEKLFFGSGTQLSVL.